This T cell receptor beta chain stems from a study of blood T cell repertoires in COVID-19. The ends were cut back, 0 bases at V and 6 bases at J, with 10 bases in the middle. The germline gives CDR1 SGHRS, CDR2 YFSETQ. The length of the CDR3 is 13 residues. The repertoire was sequenced with immunoSEQ multiplex PCR; TCRdb's copy has only in-frame clones and lacks some. The repertoire holds about 250,000 clones, with about 73% as singletons. The chain has TRBV5-1 and TRBJ2-7; a possible D gene is TRBD2 (6 bases). Sequencing was performed on peripheral blood. The receptor was isolated from an elderly woman with acute or convalescent COVID-19. The CDR3 reads CASSLDGGLEQYF. The CDR3, as DNA: TGCGCCAGCAGCTTGGACGGAGGGCTCGAGCAGTACTTC.